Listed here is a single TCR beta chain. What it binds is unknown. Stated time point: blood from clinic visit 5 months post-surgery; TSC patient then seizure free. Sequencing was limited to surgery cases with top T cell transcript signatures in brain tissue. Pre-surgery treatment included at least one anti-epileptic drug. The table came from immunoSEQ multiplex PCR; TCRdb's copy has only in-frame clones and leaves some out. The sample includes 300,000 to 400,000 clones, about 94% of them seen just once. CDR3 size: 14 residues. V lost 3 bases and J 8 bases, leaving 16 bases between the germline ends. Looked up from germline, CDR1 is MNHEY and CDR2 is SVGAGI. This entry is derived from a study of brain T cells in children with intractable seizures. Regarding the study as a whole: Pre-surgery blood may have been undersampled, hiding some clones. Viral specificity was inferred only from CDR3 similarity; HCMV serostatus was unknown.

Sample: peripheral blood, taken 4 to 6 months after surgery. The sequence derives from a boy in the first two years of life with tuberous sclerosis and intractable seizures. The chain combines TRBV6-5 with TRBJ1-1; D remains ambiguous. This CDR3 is CASSYTDEGPEAFF. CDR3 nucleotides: TGTGCCAGCAGTTATACCGATGAAGGGCCCGAAGCTTTCTTT.